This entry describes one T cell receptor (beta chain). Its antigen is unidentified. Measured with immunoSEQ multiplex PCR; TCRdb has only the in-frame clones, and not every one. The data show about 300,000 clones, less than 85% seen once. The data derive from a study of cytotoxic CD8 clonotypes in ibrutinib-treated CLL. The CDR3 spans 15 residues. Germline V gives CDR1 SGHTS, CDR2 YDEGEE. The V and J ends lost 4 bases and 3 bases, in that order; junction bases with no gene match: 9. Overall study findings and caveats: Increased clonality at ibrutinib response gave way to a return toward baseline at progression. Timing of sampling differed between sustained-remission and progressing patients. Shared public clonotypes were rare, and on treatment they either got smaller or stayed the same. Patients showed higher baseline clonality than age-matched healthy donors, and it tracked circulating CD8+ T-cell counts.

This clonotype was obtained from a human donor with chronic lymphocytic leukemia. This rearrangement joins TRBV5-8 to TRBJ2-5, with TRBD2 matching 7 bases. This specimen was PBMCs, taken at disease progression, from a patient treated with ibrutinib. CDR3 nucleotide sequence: TGTGCCAGCAGCCGCGGGGCTAGCGGTAAAGAGACCCAGTACTTC. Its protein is CASSRGASGKETQYF.